Below are 19 T cell receptor beta chains sequenced from a single sample in a study of T cell clonality in common variable immunodeficiency. General study points: Fewer deletions and N-nucleotide insertions were reportedly seen in common variable immunodeficiency TCR beta sequences.

TCRdb's table, derived via immunoSEQ multiplex PCR, lists solely in-frame clones and lacks some. This set yields 25,000 to 30,000 clones and no singletons; the top ten hold approximately 3.5%. What these receptors recognize is not known. The sequenced sample was peripheral blood mononuclear cells. Receptor source: a human donor with common variable immunodeficiency.

In its sample, this clone was seen many times. CDR3 bases read: TGTGCCAGCAGTGAAGCGAGGGCAGTTAGGTTCCAGCCC. Its protein product is CASSEARAVRFQP. The entire CDR3 protein is CASSEARAVRFQPQHF. The chain combines TRBV2 with TRBJ1-5, with no clear D. Coverage ceases 3 residues before the CDR3 finishes, and the germline J gene fills in the end. The CDR3 has 16 amino acids. V was pared by 0 bases and J by 7 bases, with 16 bases between. CDR1 is SNHLY, CDR2 FYNNEI, per germline.

In this sample, this clone turned up many times. The read gets to within 3 residues of the CDR3 end, and the germline J gene fills in the rest. V and J are TRBV29-1 and TRBJ2-5, with 7 bases matching TRBD2. The CDR3 totals 12 residues. The germline V gene encodes CDR1 SQVTM and CDR2 ANQGSEA. V gave up 0 bases and J gave up 7 bases; unmatched junction bases: 2. The CDR3 sequence: CSVEEGGGTQYF. The sequenced CDR3 bases are TGCAGCGTTGAAGAGGGCGGGGGGACC.

This clone is classed as medium-sized. The read is 3 residues too short to cover the CDR3 end, so that end is filled in from the germline J gene. The chain recombines TRBV7-9 with TRBJ2-5, with D unclear. The germline gives CDR1 SEHNR, CDR2 FQNEAQ (reference sequence). Between the trimmed V and J ends, which lost 3 bases and 5 bases, there was a span of 7 bases. The CDR3 sequence is 12 residues long. The part of the CDR3 DNA that was read is TGTGCCAGCAGCTTTGCCGGGGAGACC. Its translation: CASSFAGET. In full, the CDR3 reads CASSFAGETQYF.

Note on this clone: The read ends 3 residues shy of where the CDR3 ends; the end is completed using the germline J gene. The J gene is TRBJ1-5, the V gene TRBV7-2; the D gene is possibly TRBD1 (5 bases). Trimming removed 5 bases at V and 7 bases at J, with 15 bases between. The germline CDR1 and CDR2 sequences are SGHTA and FQGNSA. The CDR3 loop spans 14 amino acids. The CDR3 loop is CASSPGGNRQPQHF. The part of the CDR3 DNA that was read is TGTGCCAGCAGCCCCGGAGGGAACAGGCAGCCC.

Comment on this clone: The CDR3 extends 3 residues past the end of the read, so its final part is completed from the germline J gene. This chain connects TRBV7-3 to TRBJ2-7; 8 bases align to TRBD2. V was pared by 5 bases and J by 3 bases, with 9 bases of the junction left unmatched. Germline CDR1 and CDR2: SGHTA and FQGTGA. The CDR3 covers 15 residues. The part of the CDR3 DNA that was read is TGTGCCAGCAGCCCCGGGGGGGGCCCTAGCTACGAG. This codes for CASSPGGGPSYE. The whole CDR3 region reads CASSPGGGPSYEQYF.

Many counts were recorded for this clone. The read falls 3 residues short of the CDR3 end, and the missing part is taken from the germline J gene. The chain is built from TRBV2 and TRBJ2-7; 14 bases are shared with TRBD2. The CDR3 contains 17 residues. CDR1 and CDR2 from the germline V gene are SNHLY and FYNNEI. The junction had 5 bases not matched to a gene; V was cut back by 0 bases and J by 4 bases. The CDR3 protein is CASSEAGLAGVGYEQYF. CDR3 DNA (partial): TGTGCCAGCAGTGAAGCGGGACTAGCGGGAGTTGGGTACGAG.

The CDR3 loop is CASSKGLAGGNEQFF. CDR3 DNA, as far as it was read: TGCGCCAGCAGTAAGGGACTAGCGGGCGGCAATGAG. The gene calls are TRBV10-2 and TRBJ2-1; TRBD2 aligns across 12 bases. The CDR3 goes on 3 residues after the read ends, and that part is filled in from the germline J gene. The CDR3 is made up of 15 amino acids. V lost 5 bases and J lost 6; bases outside the gene matches: 5. CDR1 and CDR2 (germline): WSHSY, SAAADI.

This clone was seen at least ten times. The read finishes 3 residues shy of the CDR3 end, and the germline J gene is used to complete it. This chain links TRBV6-4 with TRBJ2-1; TRBD2 matches at 11 bases. The CDR3 is made up of 19 amino acids. V shed 0 bases and J 3 bases; nucleotides not matched to a gene: 10. Germline V gene sequence: CDR1 MRHNA, CDR2 SNTAGT. Partial CDR3 DNA: TGTGCCAGCAGTGACTCAGTACTAGCGGGAGCCCCAAACTACAATGAG. It is translated as CASSDSVLAGAPNYNE. In full, the CDR3 reads CASSDSVLAGAPNYNEQFF.

In regard to this clone: The read ends 3 residues shy of where the CDR3 ends; the end is completed using the germline J gene. The rearrangement joins TRBV2 to TRBJ2-1; 11 nucleotides align to TRBD2. Unmatched junction bases numbered 2, after V lost 0 bases and J lost 4 bases. Germline V gene sequence: CDR1 SNHLY, CDR2 FYNNEI. This CDR3 comprises 16 residues. Incomplete CDR3 DNA: TGTGCCAGCAGTGAAGCGGCTAGCGGGGGGTACAATGAG. Amino acids: CASSEAASGGYNE. The complete CDR3 reads CASSEAASGGYNEQFF.

Note on this clone: The CDR3 extends 3 residues past the end of the read, so its final part is completed from the germline J gene. The genes are TRBV30 and TRBJ2-2; tentative D call: TRBD1 (6 bases). This CDR3 is built from 16 residues. Germline CDR1 GTSNPN, CDR2 SVGIG (reference sequence). Trimming left V 0 bases short and J 5 bases short, with 16 bases between. The sequenced part of the CDR3 DNA is TGTGCCTGGAGTGTATTTGCGGCAGGGGTGACCGGGGAG. Protein product: CAWSVFAAGVTGE. The CDR3 as a whole reads CAWSVFAAGVTGELFF.

On this clone: The read finishes 3 residues shy of the CDR3 end, and the germline J gene is used to complete it. V gene TRBV19 combines with J gene TRBJ2-7, with 8 bases identical to TRBD2. Germline V gene data show CDR1 as LNHDA and CDR2 as SQIVND (reference sequence). Losses at the gene ends were 7 bases for V and 0 bases for J; bases not matched to a gene: 5. The CDR3 is 14 residues long. The DNA read from the CDR3 is TGTGCCAGTAACAGTGGGACTAGCTCCTACGAG. Protein sequence: CASNSGTSSYE. The whole CDR3 reads CASNSGTSSYEQYF.

This clone was recorded a few times. From the germline J gene comes the end of the CDR3, since the read stops 3 residues before it. The rearrangement links TRBV20-1 to TRBJ2-7; the D is unclear. Trimming shortened V by 6 bases and J by 3 bases, and 18 bases separated the two germline ends. Per the germline V gene, CDR1 is DFQATT and CDR2 is SNEGSKA (reference sequence). The length of the CDR3 is 14 residues. The CDR3 is CSARRPDRFYEQYF. The DNA read from the CDR3 is TGCAGTGCCCGGCGGCCGGATCGGTTCTACGAG.

This clone was detected many times. The part of the CDR3 DNA that was read is TGTGCCACCCGCAATCCGGGACAGGTCCAAGAGACC. Protein: CATRNPGQVQET. The complete CDR3 reads CATRNPGQVQETQYF. This rearrangement joins TRBV28 to TRBJ2-5; TRBD1 matches at 8 bases. The CDR3 end falls 3 residues outside the read, so it is completed with the germline J gene. Germline values: CDR1 MDHEN, CDR2 SYDVKM. The J segment lost 1 base and the V segment lost 10 bases, leaving 11 bases of the junction unmatched. The CDR3 runs to 15 residues.

This clone occurred a few times. Sequencing ends 3 residues short of the CDR3 end; the germline J gene provides the rest. The chain is built from TRBV20-1 and TRBJ1-1, with D tentatively TRBD1 (6 bases). This CDR3 comprises 13 residues. The ends were cut back, 0 bases at V and 6 bases at J, with 11 bases in the middle. Germline lookup yields CDR1 DFQATT and CDR2 SNEGSKA (reference sequence). The part of the CDR3 DNA that was read is TGCAGTGCTAGAGAAGGGGGAAAGGCTGAA. Protein sequence: CSAREGGKAE. The complete CDR3 sequence is CSAREGGKAEAFF.

About this clone: The read ends 3 residues before the CDR3 terminus; that terminus is restored from the germline J gene. The rearrangement joins TRBV19 to TRBJ2-5; D gene ambiguous. The CDR3 runs 15 residues. Trimming pared 6 bases from V and 1 base from J, leaving 15 bases between. Germline lookup yields CDR1 LNHDA and CDR2 SQIVND (reference sequence). The CDR3 DNA, read in part, is TGTGCCAGTAGCGTTTTGGCAGGCTTCCAAGAGACC. Translated: CASSVLAGFQET. The CDR3 in full is CASSVLAGFQETQYF.

There are many counts of this clone. The read ends 3 residues early relative to the CDR3; the germline J gene fills the gap. V gene TRBV5-1 combines with J gene TRBJ2-7; the match to TRBD1 covers 9 bases. The CDR3 spans 15 residues. The V gene end was trimmed by 4 bases and the J gene end by 3 bases; junction bases not matched to a gene: 8. Per germline, CDR1 SGHRS and CDR2 YFSETQ. CDR3 sequence reads: CASSRRDRADYEQYF. The sequenced part of the CDR3 DNA is TGCGCCAGCAGCCGCCGGGACAGGGCGGACTACGAG. The full variable domain, rest sourced from reference TRBV5-1 and TRBJ2-7, is KAGVTQTPRYLIKTRGQQVTLSCSPISGHRSVSWYQQTPGQGLQFLFEYFSETQRNKGNFPGRFSGRQFSNSRSEMNVSTLELGDSALYLCASSRRDRADYEQYFGPGTRLTVT.

Many counts were recorded for this clone. The CDR3 extends 3 residues past the end of the read, so its final part is completed from the germline J gene. The chain is built from TRBV10-3 and TRBJ2-6; 12 positions agree with TRBD1. The CDR3 contains 19 residues. Germline V CDR1 and CDR2: ENHRY, SYGVKD. V gave up 0 bases and J gave up 9 bases; unmatched junction bases: 12. CDR3 protein: CAISESLGTGGSGGNVLTF. CDR3 DNA (partial): TGTGCCATCAGTGAGTCCCTCGGGACAGGGGGCTCGGGAGGCAACGTC.

This clone was counted a few times. The CDR3 end is not reached by the read, which stops 3 residues before it; the germline J gene fills it in. The chain links TRBV19 to TRBJ1-1, with D unresolved. CDR1 is LNHDA, CDR2 SQIVND, per germline (reference sequence). V was trimmed by 7 bases and J by 0 bases, leaving 15 bases between them. The CDR3 covers 15 residues. The DNA read from the CDR3 is TGTGCCAGTACCCGGAACGACATCATGAACACTGAA. Its protein is CASTRNDIMNTE. The entire CDR3 sequence reads CASTRNDIMNTEAFF. Based on the CDR3 plus reference TRBV19 and TRBJ1-1, the full variable domain is DGGITQSPKYLFRKEGQNVTLSCEQNLNHDAMYWYRQDPGQGLRLIYYSQIVNDFQKGDIAEGYSVSREKKESFPLTVTSAQKNPTAFYLCASTRNDIMNTEAFFGQGTRLTVV.

The CDR3 is CASSLAAGLVSPLHF. CDR3 DNA, as far as it was read: TGCGCCAGCAGCTTGGCCGCAGGGCTTGTTTCACCC. This chain joins TRBV5-1 and TRBJ1-6, with D possibly being TRBD1 (5 bases). The CDR3 end falls 3 residues outside the read, so it is completed with the germline J gene. V lost 0 bases and J lost 9, with 13 bases in between. CDR1 and CDR2 from the germline V gene are SGHRS and YFSETQ. This CDR3 is 15 amino acids long.